This T cell receptor beta chain was recorded in a study of early T cells in non-severe SARS-CoV-2 infection. Study overall: Bulk RNA taken from unsorted whole blood was sequenced, leaving chains unpaired.

TCRdb passed the 5' RACE reads through MiXCR, listing each CDR3 protein once. There are around 58,000 distinct CDR3 sequences in the sample; less than 9.5% occur only once, and 10% lies in the top ten. Germline V gene data show CDR1 as SGHTA and CDR2 as FQGNSA. CDR3 length equals 16 residues. Trimming left V 0 bases short and J 4 bases short, with 15 bases between. By proportion, this clonotype is medium-sized. The specimen comprised whole blood, sampled at baseline. V gene TRBV7-2 combines with J gene TRBJ1-2; D may be TRBD1 (6 bases). This receptor was obtained from an adult who was a healthcare worker with PCR-confirmed SARS-CoV-2 infection or an uninfected control (not recorded which). The CDR3 region has the DNA TGTGCCAGCAGCTTAGCATCGGGGGCGCTCGGCTATGGCTACACCTTC. This encodes CASSLASGALGYGYTF.